This T cell receptor (beta chain) was found in a study of CD8 T cells in Susac syndrome. Random hexamers were used to reverse transcribe an amount of roughly 0.5 to 1 ug RNA. TCRdb called the immunoSEQ multiplex PCR reads again in MiXCR, with one record for every CDR3 protein. The sample has about 210,000 distinct CDR3 sequences; approximately 95% are singletons. The CDR3 length is 13 residues. V gave up 5 bases and J gave up 1 base, with 9 bases separating them. Germline loops: CDR1 SGHRS, CDR2 YFSETQ. Details on this clonotype: Its antigen is not known.

Study-level findings and limits: The study recognized that its TCR sequencing and HLA analysis covered a relatively small number of individuals.

Controls matched for age and sex were healthy donors. The sequencing sample was made of CD4+ T cells from PBMCs. This chain joins TRBV5-1 and TRBJ2-5; D gene ambiguous. This clonotype was obtained from a human donor in good health. The CDR3 DNA follows: TGCGCCAGCAGGGAGACCGTCCAAGAGACCCAGTACTTC. Its translation: CASRETVQETQYF.